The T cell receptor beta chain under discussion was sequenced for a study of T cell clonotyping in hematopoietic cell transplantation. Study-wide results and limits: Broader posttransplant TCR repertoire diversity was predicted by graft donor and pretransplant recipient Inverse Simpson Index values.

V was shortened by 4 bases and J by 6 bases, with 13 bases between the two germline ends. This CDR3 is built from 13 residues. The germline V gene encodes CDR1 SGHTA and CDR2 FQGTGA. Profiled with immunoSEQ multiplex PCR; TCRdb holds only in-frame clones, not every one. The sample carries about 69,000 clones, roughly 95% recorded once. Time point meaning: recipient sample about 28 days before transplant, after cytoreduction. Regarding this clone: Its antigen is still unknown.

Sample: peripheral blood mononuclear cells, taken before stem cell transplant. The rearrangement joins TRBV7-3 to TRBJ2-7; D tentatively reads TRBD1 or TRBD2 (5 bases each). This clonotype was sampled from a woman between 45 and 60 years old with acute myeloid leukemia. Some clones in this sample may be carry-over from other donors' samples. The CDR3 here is CASSSDSRAEQYF. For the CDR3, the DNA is TGTGCCAGCAGCTCGGACTCCAGGGCCGAGCAGTACTTC.